Reported below is one T cell receptor beta chain. This sample was taken from a study of preoperative IRX-2 immunotherapy in early breast cancer. Sample treatment: preoperative locoregional IRX-2 cytokine immunotherapy. Germline assignment: CDR1 KGHSH and CDR2 LQKENI. Trimming pared 6 bases from V and 7 bases from J, leaving 10 bases between. The CDR3 is 12 amino acids. Sequencing used immunoSEQ multiplex PCR; TCRdb keeps in-frame clones, though not all of them. The data contain approximately 100,000 clones, 75% to 90% of them singletons. The TCR was taken from a human donor with breast cancer. The chain couples TRBV18 to TRBJ2-1; possible D gene TRBD1, 5 bases. The sequencing used tumor tissue, collected after IRX-2 immunotherapy. The CDR3 loop is CASSQGENEQFF. CDR3 DNA: TGTGCCAGCTCTCAAGGGGAAAATGAGCAGTTCTTC.